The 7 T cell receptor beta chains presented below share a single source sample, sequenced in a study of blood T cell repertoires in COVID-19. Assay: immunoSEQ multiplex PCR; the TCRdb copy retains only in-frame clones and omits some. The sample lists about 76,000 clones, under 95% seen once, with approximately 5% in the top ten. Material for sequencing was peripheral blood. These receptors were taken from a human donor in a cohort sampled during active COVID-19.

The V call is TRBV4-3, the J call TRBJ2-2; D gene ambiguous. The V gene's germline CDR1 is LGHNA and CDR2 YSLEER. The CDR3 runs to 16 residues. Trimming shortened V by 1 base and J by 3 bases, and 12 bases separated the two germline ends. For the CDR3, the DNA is TGCGCCAGCAGCCAAGTGGCCGGGTACTACACCGGGGAGCTGTTTTTT. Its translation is CASSQVAGYYTGELFF.

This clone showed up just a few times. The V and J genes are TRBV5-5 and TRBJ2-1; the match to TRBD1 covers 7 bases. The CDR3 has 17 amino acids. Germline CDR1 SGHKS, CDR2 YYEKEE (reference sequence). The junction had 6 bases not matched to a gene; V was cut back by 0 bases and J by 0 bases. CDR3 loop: CASSLEGQRNSYNEQFF. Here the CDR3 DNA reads TGTGCCAGCAGCTTGGAGGGACAGCGTAACTCCTACAATGAGCAGTTCTTC. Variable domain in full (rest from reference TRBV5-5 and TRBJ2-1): DAGVTQSPTHLIKTRGQQVTLRCSPISGHKSVSWYQQVLGQGPQFIFQYYEKEERGRGNFPDRFSARQFPNYSSELNVNALLLGDSALYLCASSLEGQRNSYNEQFFGPGTRLTVL.

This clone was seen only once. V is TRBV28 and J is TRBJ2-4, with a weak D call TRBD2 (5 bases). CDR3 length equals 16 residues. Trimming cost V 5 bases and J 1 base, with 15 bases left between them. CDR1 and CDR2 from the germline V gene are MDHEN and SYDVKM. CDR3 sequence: CASSPGLLFAKNIQYF. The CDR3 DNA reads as TGTGCCAGCAGTCCCGGACTGCTTTTCGCCAAAAACATTCAGTACTTC.

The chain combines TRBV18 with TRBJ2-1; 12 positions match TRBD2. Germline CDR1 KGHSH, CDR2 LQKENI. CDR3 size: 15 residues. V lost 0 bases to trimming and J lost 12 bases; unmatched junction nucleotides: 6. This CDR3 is CASSPPSSGGARQFF. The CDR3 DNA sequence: TGTGCCAGCTCACCACCGTCTAGCGGGGGGGCCAGGCAGTTCTTC.

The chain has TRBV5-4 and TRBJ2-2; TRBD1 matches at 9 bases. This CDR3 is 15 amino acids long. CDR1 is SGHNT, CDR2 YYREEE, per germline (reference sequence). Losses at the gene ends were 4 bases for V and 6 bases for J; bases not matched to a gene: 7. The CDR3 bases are TGTGCCAGCAGCCCGGGACAGGGTGGTGCCGGGGAGCTGTTTTTT. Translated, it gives CASSPGQGGAGELFF.

The CDR3: CASFPRAGQANYGYTF. The CDR3 DNA reads TGCGCCAGCTTCCCGCGGGCCGGACAGGCTAACTATGGCTACACCTTC. The chain joins TRBV5-1 to TRBJ1-2; TRBD1 agrees at 7 bases. The CDR3 has 16 amino acids. Trimming cost V 7 bases and J 0 bases; bases outside gene matches: 12. Germline V gene lookup returns CDR1 SGHRS and CDR2 YFSETQ.

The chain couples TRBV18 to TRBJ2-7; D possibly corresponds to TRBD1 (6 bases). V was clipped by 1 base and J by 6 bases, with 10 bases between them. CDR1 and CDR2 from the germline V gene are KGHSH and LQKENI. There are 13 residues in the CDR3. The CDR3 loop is CASSPLRDTEQYF. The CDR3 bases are TGTGCCAGCTCACCACTCCGGGACACCGAGCAGTACTTC.